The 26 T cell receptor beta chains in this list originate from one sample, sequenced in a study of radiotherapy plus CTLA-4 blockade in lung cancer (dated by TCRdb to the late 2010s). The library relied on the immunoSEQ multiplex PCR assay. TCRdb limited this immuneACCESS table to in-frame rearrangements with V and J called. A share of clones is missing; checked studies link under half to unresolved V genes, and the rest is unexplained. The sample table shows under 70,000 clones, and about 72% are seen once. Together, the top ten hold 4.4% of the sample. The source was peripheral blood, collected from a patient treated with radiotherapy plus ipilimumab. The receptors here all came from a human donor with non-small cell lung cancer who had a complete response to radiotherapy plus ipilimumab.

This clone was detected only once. The CDR3 here is CASSFQGSEKLFF. The CDR3 DNA reads TGCGCCAGCAGTTTTCAGGGAAGCGAAAAACTGTTTTTT. The V gene is TRBV10-2, the J gene TRBJ1-4; TRBD1 might be the D (5 bases). V lost 5 bases to trimming and J lost 8 bases, with 12 bases between them. The CDR3 length is 13 residues. Germline-derived CDR1 and CDR2 are WSHSY and SAAADI.

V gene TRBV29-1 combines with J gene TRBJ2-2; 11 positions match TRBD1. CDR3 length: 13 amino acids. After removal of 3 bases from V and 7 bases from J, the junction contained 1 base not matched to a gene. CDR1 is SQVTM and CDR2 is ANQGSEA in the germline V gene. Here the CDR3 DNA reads TGCAGCGTTGAGGGGACAGGGGGCGGGGAGCTGTTTTTT. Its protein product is CSVEGTGGGELFF.

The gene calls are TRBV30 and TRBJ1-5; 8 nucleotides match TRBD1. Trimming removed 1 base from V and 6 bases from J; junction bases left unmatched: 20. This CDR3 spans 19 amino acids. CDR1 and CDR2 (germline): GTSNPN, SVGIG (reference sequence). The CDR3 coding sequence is TGTGCCTGGAGTGAAGGACAGGGAATCTTCAAATCTGTTGGTCAGCCCCAGCATTTT. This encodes CAWSEGQGIFKSVGQPQHF.

The DNA of the CDR3 is TGCGCCAGCAAGGAGGGGAATGTGGACACTGAAGCTTTCTTT. It specifies CASKEGNVDTEAFF. The chain couples TRBV5-1 to TRBJ1-1; D is possibly TRBD1 (5 bases). In germline, CDR1 is SGHRS, CDR2 YFSETQ. Trimming took off 6 bases at V and 3 bases at J, with 15 bases between the two ends. CDR3 length equals 14 residues.

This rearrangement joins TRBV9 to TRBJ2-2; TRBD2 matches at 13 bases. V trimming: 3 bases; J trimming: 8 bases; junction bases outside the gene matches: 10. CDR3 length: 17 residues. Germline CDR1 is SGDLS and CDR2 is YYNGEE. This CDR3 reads CASSESWTSGGAGELFF. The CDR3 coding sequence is TGTGCCAGCAGCGAAAGTTGGACTAGCGGGGGCGCGGGGGAGCTGTTTTTT.

This chain's CDR3 is CASSFDDSTDTQYF. Written as DNA, the CDR3 is TGTGCCAGCAGCTTTGACGACAGCACAGATACGCAGTATTTT. The rearrangement uses TRBV11-2 and TRBJ2-3, with D uncertain. The CDR3 sequence is 14 residues long. V was shortened by 3 bases and J by 0 bases, with 7 bases between the two germline ends. Germline loops: CDR1 SGHAT, CDR2 FQNNGV.

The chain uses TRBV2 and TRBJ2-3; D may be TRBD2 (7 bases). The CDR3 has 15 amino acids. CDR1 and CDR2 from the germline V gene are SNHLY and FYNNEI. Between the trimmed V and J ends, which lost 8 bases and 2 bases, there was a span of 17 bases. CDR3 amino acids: CASEGRDTFTDTQYF. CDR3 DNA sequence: TGTGCCAGCGAGGGGAGGGACACCTTCACAGATACGCAGTATTTT.

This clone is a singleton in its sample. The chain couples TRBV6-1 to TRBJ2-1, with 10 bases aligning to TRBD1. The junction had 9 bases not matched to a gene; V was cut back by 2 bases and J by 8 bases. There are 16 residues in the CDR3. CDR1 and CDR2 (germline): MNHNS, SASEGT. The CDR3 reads CASSEIGTGVPDEQFF. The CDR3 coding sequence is TGTGCCAGCAGTGAAATCGGGACAGGGGTCCCGGATGAGCAGTTCTTC.

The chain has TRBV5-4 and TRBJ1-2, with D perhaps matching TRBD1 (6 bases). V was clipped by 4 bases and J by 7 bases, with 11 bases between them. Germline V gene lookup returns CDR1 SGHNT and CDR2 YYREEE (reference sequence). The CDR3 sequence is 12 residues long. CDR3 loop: CASSPLQGGYTF. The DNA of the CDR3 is TGTGCCAGCAGCCCCTTACAGGGTGGCTACACCTTC.

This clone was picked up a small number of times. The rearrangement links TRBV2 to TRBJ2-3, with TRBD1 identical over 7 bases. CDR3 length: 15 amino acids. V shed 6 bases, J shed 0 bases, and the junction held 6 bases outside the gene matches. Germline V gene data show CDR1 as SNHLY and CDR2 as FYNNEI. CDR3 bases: TGTGCCAGCAGGGTCGGACAGGCTAGCACAGATACGCAGTATTTT. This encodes CASRVGQASTDTQYF.

CDR3 DNA: TGCGCCAGCAGCCAAGAAGGGCAGGGGGCTATCGGCAATCAGCCCCAGCATTTT. Its protein product is CASSQEGQGAIGNQPQHF. J is TRBJ1-5 and V is TRBV4-1; TRBD1 matches at 8 bases. V shed 0 bases and J 2 bases; nucleotides not matched to a gene: 9. In germline, CDR1 is MGHRA, CDR2 YSYEKL. This CDR3 has 18 amino acids.

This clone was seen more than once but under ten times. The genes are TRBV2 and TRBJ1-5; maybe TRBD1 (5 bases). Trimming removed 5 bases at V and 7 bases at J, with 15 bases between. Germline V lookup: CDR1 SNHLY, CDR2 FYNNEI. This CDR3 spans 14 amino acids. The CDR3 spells CASSLGPGQQPQHF. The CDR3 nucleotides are TGTGCCAGCAGTTTAGGGCCAGGGCAGCAGCCCCAGCATTTT.

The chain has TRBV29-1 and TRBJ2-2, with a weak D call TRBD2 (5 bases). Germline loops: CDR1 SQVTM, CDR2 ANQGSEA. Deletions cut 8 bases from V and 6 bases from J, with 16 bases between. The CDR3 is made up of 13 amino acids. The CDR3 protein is CSITADGAGELFF. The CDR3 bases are TGCAGCATCACAGCGGACGGGGCCGGGGAGCTGTTTTTT.

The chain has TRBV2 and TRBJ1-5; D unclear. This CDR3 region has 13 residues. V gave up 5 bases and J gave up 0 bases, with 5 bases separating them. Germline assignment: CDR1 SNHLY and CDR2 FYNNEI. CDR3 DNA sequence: TGTGCCAGCAGTACAGATAGCAATCAGCCCCAGCATTTT. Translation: CASSTDSNQPQHF.

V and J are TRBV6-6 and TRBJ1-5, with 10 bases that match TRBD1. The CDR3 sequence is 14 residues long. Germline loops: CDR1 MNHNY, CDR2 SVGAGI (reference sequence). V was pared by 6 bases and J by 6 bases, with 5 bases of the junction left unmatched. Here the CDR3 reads CASRTGGVGQPQHF. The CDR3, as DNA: TGTGCCAGCAGGACAGGGGGCGTGGGTCAGCCCCAGCATTTT.

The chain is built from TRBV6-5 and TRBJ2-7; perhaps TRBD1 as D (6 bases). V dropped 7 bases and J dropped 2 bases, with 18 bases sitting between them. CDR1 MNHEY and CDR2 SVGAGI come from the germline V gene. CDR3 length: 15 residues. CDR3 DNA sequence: TGTGCCAGCAAACCCCCACTCGCAGGGGCCTACGAGCAGTACTTC. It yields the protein CASKPPLAGAYEQYF.

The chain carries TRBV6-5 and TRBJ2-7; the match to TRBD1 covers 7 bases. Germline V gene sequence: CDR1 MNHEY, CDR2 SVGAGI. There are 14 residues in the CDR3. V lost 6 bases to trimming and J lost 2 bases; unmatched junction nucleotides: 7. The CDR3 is CASSKTGQTYEQYF. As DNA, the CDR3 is TGTGCCAGCAGCAAGACAGGGCAAACCTACGAGCAGTACTTC.

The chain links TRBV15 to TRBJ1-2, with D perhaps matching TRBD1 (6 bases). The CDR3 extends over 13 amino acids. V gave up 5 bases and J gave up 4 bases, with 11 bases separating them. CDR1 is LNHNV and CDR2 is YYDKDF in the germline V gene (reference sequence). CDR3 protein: CATSGGGGYGYTF. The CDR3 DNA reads TGTGCCACCAGCGGGGGGGGCGGCTATGGCTACACCTTC.

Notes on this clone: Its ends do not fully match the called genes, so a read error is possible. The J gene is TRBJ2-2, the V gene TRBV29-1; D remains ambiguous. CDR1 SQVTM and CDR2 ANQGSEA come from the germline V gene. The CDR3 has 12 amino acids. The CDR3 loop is CSVATNIGELFF. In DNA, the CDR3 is TGCAGCGTTGCGACCAACATCGGGGAGCTGTTTTTT.

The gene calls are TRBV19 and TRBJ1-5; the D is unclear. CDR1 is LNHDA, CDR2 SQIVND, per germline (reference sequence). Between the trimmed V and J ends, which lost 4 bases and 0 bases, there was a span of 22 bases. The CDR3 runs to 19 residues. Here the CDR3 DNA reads TGTGCCAGTAGTACCCCCGCTCGATCTGGGCGTTATAGCAATCAGCCCCAGCATTTT. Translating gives CASSTPARSGRYSNQPQHF.

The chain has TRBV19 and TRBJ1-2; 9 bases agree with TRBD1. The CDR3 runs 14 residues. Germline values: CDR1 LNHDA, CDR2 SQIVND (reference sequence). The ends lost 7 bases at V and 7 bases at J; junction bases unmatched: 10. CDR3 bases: TGTGCCAGTAAAACGGGAACAGGGGGCTTTGGCTACACCTTC. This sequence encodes CASKTGTGGFGYTF.

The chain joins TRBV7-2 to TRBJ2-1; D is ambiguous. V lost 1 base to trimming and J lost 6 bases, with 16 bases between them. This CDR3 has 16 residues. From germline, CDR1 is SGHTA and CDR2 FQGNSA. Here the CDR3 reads CASSLGPVWMSNEQFF. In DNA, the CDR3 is TGTGCCAGCAGCTTAGGGCCAGTATGGATGTCCAATGAGCAGTTCTTC.

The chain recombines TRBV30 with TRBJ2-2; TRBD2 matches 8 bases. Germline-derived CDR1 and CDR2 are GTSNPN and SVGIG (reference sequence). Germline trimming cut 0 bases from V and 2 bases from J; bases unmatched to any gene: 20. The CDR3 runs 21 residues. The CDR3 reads CAWSVGALRWREATNTGELFF. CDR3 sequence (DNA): TGTGCCTGGAGTGTAGGAGCTCTTAGATGGCGGGAGGCAACCAACACCGGGGAGCTGTTTTTT.

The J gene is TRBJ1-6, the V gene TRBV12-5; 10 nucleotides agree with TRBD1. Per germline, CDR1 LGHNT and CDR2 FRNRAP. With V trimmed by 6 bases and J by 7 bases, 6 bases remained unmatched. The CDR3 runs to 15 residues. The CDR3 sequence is CASGRPDRGNSPLHF. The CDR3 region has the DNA TGTGCTAGTGGCAGGCCGGACAGGGGGAATTCACCCCTCCACTTT.

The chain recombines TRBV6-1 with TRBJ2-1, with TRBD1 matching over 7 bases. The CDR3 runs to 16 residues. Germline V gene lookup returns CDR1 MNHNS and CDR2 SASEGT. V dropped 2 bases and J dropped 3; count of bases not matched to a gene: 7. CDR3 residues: CASSEKGRGHYNEQFF. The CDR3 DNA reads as TGTGCCAGCAGTGAAAAAGGAAGGGGGCACTACAATGAGCAGTTCTTC.

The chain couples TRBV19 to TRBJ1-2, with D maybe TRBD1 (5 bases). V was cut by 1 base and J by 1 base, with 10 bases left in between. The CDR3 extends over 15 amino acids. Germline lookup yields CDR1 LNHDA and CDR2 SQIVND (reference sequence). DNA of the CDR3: TGTGCCAGTAGTATAGCGGGACGTAATAACTATGGCTACACCTTC. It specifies CASSIAGRNNYGYTF.